This T cell receptor (beta chain) is from a study of blood T cell repertoires in COVID-19. Background on the study: COVID-19 samples collected from the United States, Italy and Spain covered acute and convalescent phases. From T cells, B-cell-depleted T cells, or PBMCs came the material, which was cDNA or gDNA.

Per the authors' pipeline: Amplification with reference gene primers provided the estimates of nucleated cell counts. The data were produced by immunoSEQ multiplex PCR, yet TCRdb's version contains in-frame clones alone and is incomplete. V and J calls and clone size are copied from that table; D and trimming were computed from the DNA. Found here are about 210,000 clones, approximately 84% of them singletons; the top ten hold roughly 8%. This CDR3 has 15 amino acids. The V and J ends lost 5 bases and 2 bases respectively, with 13 bases between them. Per germline, CDR1 SGHAT and CDR2 FQNNGV. The genes are TRBV11-2 and TRBJ1-3; D possibly corresponds to TRBD1 (6 bases). The TCR sequence derives from a woman aged 50 to 60 with active or convalescent COVID-19. Material: peripheral blood. CDR3 nucleotide sequence: TGTGCCAGCAGCCCCAACAGGGCTGCTGGAAACACCATATATTTT. It translates to CASSPNRAAGNTIYF.